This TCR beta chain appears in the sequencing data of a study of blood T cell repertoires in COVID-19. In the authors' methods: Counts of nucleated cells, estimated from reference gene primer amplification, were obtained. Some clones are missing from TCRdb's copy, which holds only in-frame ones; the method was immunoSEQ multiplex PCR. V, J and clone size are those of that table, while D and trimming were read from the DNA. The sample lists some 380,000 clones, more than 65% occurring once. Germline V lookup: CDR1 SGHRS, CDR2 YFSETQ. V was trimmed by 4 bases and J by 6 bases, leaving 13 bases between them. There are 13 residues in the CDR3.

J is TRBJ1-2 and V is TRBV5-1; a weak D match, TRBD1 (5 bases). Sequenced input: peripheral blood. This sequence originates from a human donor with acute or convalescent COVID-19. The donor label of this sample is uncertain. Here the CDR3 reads CASSTGTGDGYTF. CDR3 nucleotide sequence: TGCGCCAGCAGCACCGGGACTGGTGATGGCTACACCTTC.